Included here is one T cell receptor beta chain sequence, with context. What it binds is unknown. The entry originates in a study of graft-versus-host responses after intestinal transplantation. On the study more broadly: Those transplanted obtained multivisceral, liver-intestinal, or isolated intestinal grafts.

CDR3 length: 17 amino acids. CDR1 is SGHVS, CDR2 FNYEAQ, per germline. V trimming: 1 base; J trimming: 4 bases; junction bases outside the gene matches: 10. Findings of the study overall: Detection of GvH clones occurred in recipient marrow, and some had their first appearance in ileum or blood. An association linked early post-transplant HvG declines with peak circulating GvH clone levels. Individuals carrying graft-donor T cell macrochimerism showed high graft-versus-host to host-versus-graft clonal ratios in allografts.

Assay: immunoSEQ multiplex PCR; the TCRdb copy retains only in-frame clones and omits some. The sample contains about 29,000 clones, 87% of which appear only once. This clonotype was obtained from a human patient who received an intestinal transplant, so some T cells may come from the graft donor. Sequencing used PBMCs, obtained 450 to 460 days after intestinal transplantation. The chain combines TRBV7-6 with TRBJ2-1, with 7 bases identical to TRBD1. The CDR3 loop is CASSLVTDRIGYNEQFF. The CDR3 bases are TGTGCCAGCAGCTTAGTTACGGACAGGATCGGGTACAATGAGCAGTTCTTC.